This record looks at one TCR beta chain sequence and its context. In the original processing: Amplification of reference gene primers was used by the study to estimate nucleated cell counts. Only in-frame clones appear in the TCRdb table, and some are missing; sequencing was by immunoSEQ multiplex PCR. V and J calls and clone size are those listed in that table; D and trimming were worked out from the DNA. The table lists about 57,000 clones, about nine tenths of them singletons. CDR1 is SGHTS, CDR2 YDEGEE, per germline. The CDR3 has 16 amino acids. V was clipped by 4 bases and J by 3 bases, with 19 bases between them. Seattle enrolled patients during active infection and tracked them longitudinally. This record comes from a study of blood T cell repertoires in COVID-19. Turning to the study itself: Samples came from the United States, Italy and Spain, spanning acute and convalescent COVID-19. From T cells, B-cell-depleted T cells, or PBMCs came the material, which was cDNA or gDNA.

The gene calls are TRBV5-8 and TRBJ1-2; possibly TRBD1 for D (6 bases). Input material: peripheral blood. This TCR was sampled from a woman older than 75 with COVID-19, enrolled during active disease. CDR3: CASSLPAGAAYYGYTF. CDR3 bases: TGTGCCAGCAGCCTACCCGCGGGGGCAGCCTACTATGGCTACACCTTC.